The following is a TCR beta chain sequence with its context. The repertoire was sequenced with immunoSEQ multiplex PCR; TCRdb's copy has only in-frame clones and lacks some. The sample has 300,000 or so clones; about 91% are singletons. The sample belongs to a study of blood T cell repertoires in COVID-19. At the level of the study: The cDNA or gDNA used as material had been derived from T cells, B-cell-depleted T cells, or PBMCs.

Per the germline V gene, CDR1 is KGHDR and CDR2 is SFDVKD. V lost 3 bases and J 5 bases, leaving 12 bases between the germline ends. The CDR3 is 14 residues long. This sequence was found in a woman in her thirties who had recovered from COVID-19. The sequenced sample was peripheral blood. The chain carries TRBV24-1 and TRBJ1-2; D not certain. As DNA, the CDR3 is TGTGCCACCAGTGATACAACAGAGCTTTATGGCTACACCTTC. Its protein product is CATSDTTELYGYTF.